The 2 T cell receptor beta chains listed next were all sequenced from one sample in a study of cytomegalovirus exposure and HLA in healthy donors. Primers: 60 Vbeta forward and 13 Jbeta reverse. Produced via immunoSEQ multiplex PCR; TCRdb's table is partial and in-frame only. The table lists about 60,000 clones, just under 80% of them singletons, with around 4.2% in the top ten. Sequencing was performed on PBMCs. These receptors all come from a woman aged 25-40 years in good health and CMV-seronegative.

This clone is a singleton in its sample. The V and J genes are TRBV7-6 and TRBJ2-7, with D maybe TRBD1 (5 bases). This CDR3 has 13 amino acids. V dropped 6 bases and J dropped 1 base, with 10 bases sitting between them. CDR1 SGHVS and CDR2 FNYEAQ come from the germline V gene. The CDR3 is CASSGRQSYEQYF. In DNA, the CDR3 is TGTGCCAGCAGTGGCCGACAGTCCTACGAGCAGTACTTC.

The chain links TRBV27 to TRBJ1-5; D is perhaps TRBD1 (6 bases). From germline, CDR1 is MNHEY and CDR2 SMNVEV (reference sequence). Trimming took 8 bases from V and 2 from J, leaving 10 bases between them. The CDR3 has 13 amino acids. CDR3 DNA: TGTGCCAGCGGGGGGGGCGGCAATCAGCCCCAGCATTTT. Translating it yields CASGGGGNQPQHF.